The clone carrying this T cell receptor (beta chain) was recorded a few times. Its antigen is unidentified. CD25-based Treg depletion was applied to purified naive CD4+ T cells. Amplification of TRBV12-4/TRBJ1-2 clonotypes used adaptor-ligated barcode primers. MiXCR, run by TCRdb on the multiplex PCR reads, gives a single entry per CDR3 protein. The profile covers approximately 1,300 distinct CDR3 sequences, with about 20% appearing a single time and about 16% taken by the ten largest. Study results and limitations: About an eighth of tumor Treg sequences matched naive CD4+ cells.

V was clipped by 3 bases and J by 2 bases, with 13 bases between them. The CDR3 is 15 residues long. The J gene is TRBJ1-2, the V gene TRBV12-3 or TRBV12-4; D unresolved. Material for sequencing was naive CD4+ T cells sorted from blood. Subset here: naive CD4+ T cells, CD4+CD45RA+CD25-. This TCR came from a female donor with breast cancer. CDR3 sequence (DNA): TGTGCCAGCAGTTTGGCAGGAGGCAGGAACTATGGCTACACCTTC. Protein: CASSLAGGRNYGYTF.